The clone carrying this T cell receptor (beta chain) came up many times. Its antigen remains unknown. These data come from a study of early T cells in non-severe SARS-CoV-2 infection. Turning to the study itself: The input, bulk RNA from unsorted whole blood, was sequenced, and chains were unpaired.

The study, taken as a whole, reports: Anti-spike CD8 responses were favored by VDJdb matching, which missed private and CD4 specificities.

Researchers tagged individual cDNA molecules with unique molecular identifiers. In TCRdb, the 5' RACE reads were re-called with MiXCR into one record per CDR3 protein. In the table there are 57,000 or so distinct CDR3 sequences, about 12% of which are singletons. Material: whole blood, obtained at baseline. The sequence derives from an adult who was a healthcare worker with PCR-confirmed SARS-CoV-2 infection or an uninfected control (not recorded which). The donor label of this sample is uncertain.

The CDR3 DNA sequence: TGTGCCAGCAGTTTAAGGTCGGGTTCAGATACGCAGTATTTT. Residues: CASSLRSGSDTQYF. V and J are TRBV27 and TRBJ2-3; D is ambiguous. V was cut by 2 bases and J by 4 bases, with 10 bases left in between. The germline gives CDR1 MNHEY, CDR2 SMNVEV (reference sequence). The CDR3 has 14 amino acids.